Below, one T cell receptor (beta chain) is given with its context. Its antigen is not identified. The data were obtained in a study of pediatric ulcerative colitis. Whole-study results and caveats: In rectum, acute severe colitis had expanded clones and less diversity. Compared with controls, ulcerative colitis showed greater blood-rectum clone sharing. All ulcerative colitis patients, but no controls, carried two rectal clonotypes.

From germline, CDR1 is MNHEY and CDR2 SMNVEV (reference sequence). Between the trimmed V and J ends, which lost 4 bases and 4 bases, there was a span of 8 bases. The CDR3 loop spans 13 amino acids. TCRdb keeps only in-frame clones here, not all; method: immunoSEQ multiplex PCR. The table has under 70,000 clones, about 89% seen once; the top ten hold about 1.5%. What was sequenced was blood. The sequence derives from a boy aged 5-17 years who was a control in a study of pediatric ulcerative colitis. The gene calls are TRBV27 and TRBJ2-1; D possibly matches TRBD1 or TRBD2 (5 bases each). In nucleotides, the CDR3 is TGTGCCAGCAGTTGGGACCGGTACAATGAGCAGTTCTTC. Protein sequence: CASSWDRYNEQFF.